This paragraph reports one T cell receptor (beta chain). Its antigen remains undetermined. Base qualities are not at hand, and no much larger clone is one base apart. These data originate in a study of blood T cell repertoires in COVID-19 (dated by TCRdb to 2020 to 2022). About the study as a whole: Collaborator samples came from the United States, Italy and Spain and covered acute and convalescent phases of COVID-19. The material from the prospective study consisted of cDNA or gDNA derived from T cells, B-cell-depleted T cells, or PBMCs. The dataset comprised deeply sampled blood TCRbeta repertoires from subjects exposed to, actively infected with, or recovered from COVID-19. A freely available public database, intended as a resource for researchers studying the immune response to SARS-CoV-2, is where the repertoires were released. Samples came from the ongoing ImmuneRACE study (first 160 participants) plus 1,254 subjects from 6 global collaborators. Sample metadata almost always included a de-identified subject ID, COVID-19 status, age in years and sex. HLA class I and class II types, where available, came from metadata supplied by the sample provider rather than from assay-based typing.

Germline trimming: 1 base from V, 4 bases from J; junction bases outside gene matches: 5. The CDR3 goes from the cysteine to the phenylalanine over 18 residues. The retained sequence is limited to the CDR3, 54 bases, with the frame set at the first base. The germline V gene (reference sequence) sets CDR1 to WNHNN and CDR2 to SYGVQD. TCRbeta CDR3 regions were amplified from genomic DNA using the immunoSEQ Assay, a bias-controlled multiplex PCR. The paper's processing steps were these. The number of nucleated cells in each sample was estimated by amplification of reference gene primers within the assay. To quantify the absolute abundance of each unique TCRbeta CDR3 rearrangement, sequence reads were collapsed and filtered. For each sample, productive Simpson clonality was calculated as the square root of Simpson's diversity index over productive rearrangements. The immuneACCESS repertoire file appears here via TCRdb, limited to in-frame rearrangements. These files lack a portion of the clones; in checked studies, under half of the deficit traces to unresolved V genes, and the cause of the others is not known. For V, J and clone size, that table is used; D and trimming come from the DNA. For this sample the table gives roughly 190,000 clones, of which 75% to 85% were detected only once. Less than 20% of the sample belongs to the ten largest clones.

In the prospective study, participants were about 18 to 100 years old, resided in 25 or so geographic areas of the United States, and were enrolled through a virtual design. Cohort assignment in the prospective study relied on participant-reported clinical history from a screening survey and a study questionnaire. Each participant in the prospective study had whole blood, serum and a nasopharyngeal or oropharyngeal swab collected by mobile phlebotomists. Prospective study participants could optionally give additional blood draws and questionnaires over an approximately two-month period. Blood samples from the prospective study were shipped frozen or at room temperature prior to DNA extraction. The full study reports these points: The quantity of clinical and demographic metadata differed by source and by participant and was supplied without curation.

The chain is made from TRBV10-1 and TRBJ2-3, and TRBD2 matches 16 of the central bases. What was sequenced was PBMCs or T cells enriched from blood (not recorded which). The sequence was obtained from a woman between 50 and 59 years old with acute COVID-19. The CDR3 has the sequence CASSEWGLAGGPADTQYF. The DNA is TGCGCCAGCAGTGAGTGGGGACTAGCGGGGGGGCCCGCAGATACGCAGTATTTT.